This TCR beta chain was recorded in a study of CD8 T cells in ankylosing spondylitis. The study's findings and limits: Apparently characteristic of ankylosing spondylitis blood was a TCR beta motif (roughly eight highly homologous variants). Reported data indicate significant enrichment of disease-linked clones within matched ankylosing spondylitis synovial fluid.

With regard to this clonotype: Its antigen remains unidentified.

TCRdb independently ran MiXCR on the 5' RACE reads; one entry per CDR3 protein. The sample records about 800,000 distinct CDR3 sequences, about 12% being singletons. Material: blood, either unsorted or a sorted T cell fraction (not recorded which). This clonotype was sampled from a male donor with ankylosing spondylitis.

The CDR3 sequence: CASSMGLAGNTGELFF. The CDR3 DNA reads TGCGCCAGCAGCATGGGACTAGCGGGGAACACCGGGGAGCTGTTTTTT. This sequence joins TRBV5-1 and TRBJ2-2, with 12 nucleotides matching TRBD2. CDR1 and CDR2 (germline): SGHRS, YFSETQ. CDR3 size: 16 residues. The V gene end was trimmed by 4 bases and the J gene end by 1 base; junction bases not matched to a gene: 2.